A selection of T cell receptor beta chains follows, all from one sample in a study of blood T cell repertoires in COVID-19. Using immunoSEQ multiplex PCR, the repertoire was profiled, and TCRdb retains in-frame clones only, with some absent. The sample includes under 250,000 clones, 88% seen only once; the top ten take around 1.4%. Sample: peripheral blood. These receptors were collected from a man at least 80 years old with acute or convalescent COVID-19. CDR3s include the opening cysteine and the closing phenylalanine or tryptophan. Each record gives: CDR3 length, D gene, clone size, J gene, V gene, CDR3 DNA, CDR3 protein. A D gene is named only where the DNA matches it firmly. Only some rows state a clone size, as once, few, many or a class for expanded clones.

15 | NA | NA | TRBJ2-2 | TRBV4-3 | TGCGCCAGCAGCCAAGACTTAACTAACACCGGGGAGCTGTTTTTT | CASSQDLTNTGELFF
14 | TRBD1 | NA | TRBJ1-6 | TRBV7-2 | TGTGCCAGCCGGGGACAGGGGGCGAATTCACCCCTCCACTTT | CASRGQGANSPLHF
15 | TRBD1 | NA | TRBJ1-5 | TRBV19 | TGTGCCAGTAGATCCGGGACAGGGGGCATTCAGCCCCAGCATTTT | CASRSGTGGIQPQHF
18 | TRBD1 | NA | TRBJ1-3 | TRBV5-1 | TGCGCCAGCAGCTTGGCGACAGGGGCCCTGGGGTCTGGAAACACCATATATTTT | CASSLATGALGSGNTIYF
14 | TRBD1 | NA | TRBJ1-2 | TRBV7-2 | TGTGCCAGCAGCGAGATGGGACAGAACTATGGCTACACCTTC | CASSEMGQNYGYTF
16 | TRBD1 | NA | TRBJ2-7 | TRBV28 | TGTGCCAGCAGTTTATGGGGACAGGGAGCTCCCTACGAGCAGTACTTC | CASSLWGQGAPYEQYF
15 | TRBD2 | NA | TRBJ2-5 | TRBV19 | TGTGCCAGTAGTTTCGGGACTAGCGGGAGCGAGACCCAGTACTTC | CASSFGTSGSETQYF
18 | TRBD2 | few | TRBJ2-2 | TRBV13 | TGTGCCAGCAGCTCCCCCCAGCGGGGGTTCGCGAACACCGGGGAGCTGTTTTTT | CASSSPQRGFANTGELFF
14 | NA | NA | TRBJ2-1 | TRBV29-1 | TGCAGCGTTGAAGGGGGGGATTGGTTCAATGAGCAGTTCTTC | CSVEGGDWFNEQFF
15 | TRBD2 | once | TRBJ2-7 | TRBV28 | TGTGCCAGCAGTCCACGACTAGCGGGATACTACGAGCAGTACTTC | CASSPRLAGYYEQYF
12 | NA | NA | TRBJ2-2 | TRBV2 | TGTGCCAGCAGTGACCAAACCGGGGAGCTGTTTTTT | CASSDQTGELFF
12 | NA | NA | TRBJ2-3 | TRBV6-5 | TGTGCCACTAGGGGGGGGTTGGATACGCAGTATTTT | CATRGGLDTQYF
19 | TRBD1 | NA | TRBJ1-2 | TRBV7-8 | TGTGCCAGCAGCTTACTAGGGCCTGGGACAGCTATTTTTAACTATGGCTACACCTTC | CASSLLGPGTAIFNYGYTF
14 | NA | NA | TRBJ1-5 | TRBV23-1 | TGCGCCAGCAGTCAACAGGGTGGGAATCAGCCCCAGCATTTT | CASSQQGGNQPQHF
14 | TRBD2 | NA | TRBJ2-7 | TRBV6-2/TRBV6-3 | TGTGCCAGCAGTTACCCCGGACTAGCGGGGGAGCAGTACTTC | CASSYPGLAGEQYF
14 | NA | many | TRBJ1-1 | TRBV5-1 | TGCGCCAGCAGCTCGGACAGTATGAACACTGAAGCTTTCTTT | CASSSDSMNTEAFF
16 | TRBD2 | NA | TRBJ2-3 | TRBV7-8 | TGTGCCAGCAGCTTAGCCGGCGGGGGTGGCACAGATACGCAGTATTTT | CASSLAGGGGTDTQYF
14 | NA | NA | TRBJ2-7 | TRBV15 | TGTGCCACCCAGGGGGTAGCGGGATCGGGGGAGCAGTACTTC | CATQGVAGSGEQYF